This T cell receptor beta chain emerged from a study of cytomegalovirus exposure and HLA in healthy donors (dated by TCRdb to about 2017). In the study overall: In an earlier analysis of roughly 500 of the donors, 250 to 350 Gb of sequence data and approximately 120 million unique TCR beta sequences from 150 million to 200 million T cells were reported. Typing coverage varied by locus: about 629-640 donors for A, B, C, DRB1 and DQB1; approximately 500 for DQA1; over 600 for DPA1; roughly 450 for DPB1. The study combined high-throughput TCR immunosequencing, statistical association of individual TCRs with disease status, and machine learning to predict cytomegalovirus infection status. Among under 450 genotyped donors of the cohort, an average of 235,054 unique TCR beta nucleotide sequences were sequenced per donor, about a sixth of them non-productive. The aim of the study was to test whether cataloging public T cell receptors could identify signatures of past pathogen exposure. Of the roughly 410 genotyped donors, 70% to 90% were placed in the genetic ancestry cluster associated with self-reported Caucasian donors. Roughly 5 DR-DQ haplotypes were treated as single units for association and clustering because of strong linkage in the cohort. Donor age, sex, ethnicity and CMV serostatus were compiled alongside the repertoire data. In the later analysis, no new phenotypic data were used to find candidate immune exposures; instead, reliance was placed on TCR beta sequences and their occurrence across donors. A later genetic analysis took genome-wide SNP genotypes for 398 of the 666 donors and used that subset as a discovery cohort. A later analysis re-analyzed previously published TCR beta repertoires from about 600 donors and added high-resolution HLA genotyping to study TCR occurrence patterns. An early release that covered more than 550 HLA-typed donors contained approximately 290 gigabases of sequencing data and 65 million to 100 million unique TCR sequences. HLA typing covered class I and class II loci at four-digit resolution. The T cell repertoires of around 670 subjects were profiled by immunosequencing and related to cytomegalovirus serostatus. An earlier analysis of 500 to 750 of the donors applied high-throughput TCR beta sequencing to assess whether each TCR beta V gene segment acted as functional or pseudogenic. Besides the first cohort of 550 to 750 subjects, a separate validation cohort made up of some 110 different subjects was used. All discovery cohort repertoires had been generated on a single sequencing platform. Here is what the overall study found, with its caveats: A further reported finding was that TCR beta sequences accurately predicted the HLA-A and HLA-B alleles for most subjects in the first cohort. In a later analysis, TCR association rates were found to vary across HLA loci, with the most associated TCRs seen for DRB1 alleles and the fewest for HLA-C alleles. At a false discovery rate of 0.05, a later analysis linked about 16,000 TCR beta sequences to specific HLA alleles. Cytomegalovirus status was reported to be diagnosed by the classifier with high specificity and sensitivity in both the original and validation cohorts. In a later analysis, most CMV-associated TCR beta chains were found to appear HLA-restricted, with HLA associations seemingly driven largely by CMV exposure. Three of the identified cytomegalovirus-associated TCR beta chains were confirmed in vitro to be specific for cytomegalovirus antigens. Because some donors lacked HLA typing at each locus, the association tests relied only on the typed subset. Presence/absence analyses assumed roughly uniform sequencing depth across donors, an assumption that may not hold. It was suggested by the authors that the approach could potentially be generalized to other disease states and immunological phenotypes. For the cohort, immune exposure information was limited to CMV serostatus. In a later genetic analysis, fewer N-insertions in productive TCRs were reported among donors in an Asian-associated ancestry cluster than the roughly 670-donor mean. Most TCR sequences were seen in very few donors, while some public TCRs were found in many individuals. Some IMGT-functional V segments, including TRBV6-2 and TRBV6-3, could not be distinguished by the 87-base-pair reads and were therefore excluded. In a later analysis, HLA-associated TCR beta chains were found to be more clonally expanded and to have lower generation probabilities than equally common non-associated chains. In an earlier analysis of 500 to 650 of the donors, most TCR beta V segments appeared in productive rearrangements about 87% or about 30% of the time, broadly matching IMGT annotations. When HLA alleles, especially DR and DQ, strongly co-occurred, TCR associations were difficult to assign to individual alleles. A later genetic analysis associated a missense DCLRE1C variant with V-gene and J-gene trimming of TCR beta chains, and an independent cohort replicated the association. The sequencing pipeline was judged likely to have produced a cluster of highly shared sequence variants as a technical artifact. The earlier analysis of 450 to 700 of the donors excluded around 17 rarely observed V segments, including chromosome 9 orphons, because counts were too low. According to a later analysis, parvovirus B19, influenza, CMV and Epstein-Barr virus appeared linked to several top co-occurrence clusters. The study listed around 160 TCR beta chains as associated with cytomegalovirus. Only TCR beta chains were sequenced in this cohort, and the absence of alpha or paired-chain data limited detectable features. Linkage disequilibrium might explain the correlated functional status among segregating V segments, but an unknown experimental factor could not be excluded.

The cohort was made up of roughly 670 healthy bone marrow donors. At the time of sampling, all cohort members were nominally healthy, though unrecorded immune exposures were likely present. The donor tested CMV seropositive and was one of the 289 seropositive cohort members. A peripheral blood sample was collected from each donor, and TCR beta sequencing was performed on peripheral blood mononuclear cells. Genomic DNA was extracted from the blood cell samples with the Qiagen DNeasy Blood Extraction Kit. Deletion took 3 bases off V and 3 bases off J, with a span of 5 bases between the germline ends. CDR1 and CDR2 are drawn from the germline V gene: ENHRY, SYGVKD. The CDR3 goes from the cysteine to the phenylalanine over 12 residues. CDR3 DNA only is kept here, 36 bases in frame from base 1. Concerning this clone: What this receptor recognizes is not known. No much larger clone exists at a distance of one base, and base qualities are not known.

Libraries were constructed by the immunoSEQ multiplex PCR assay. For the multiplex PCR, a mixture combining 60 forward primers for TCR Vbeta segments and 13 reverse primers for TCR Jbeta segments was used. A multiplex PCR assay on genomic DNA amplified the CDR3 region of rearranged TCR beta genes. On the Illumina HiSeq System, the amplified TCR beta libraries were sequenced as 87-base-pair reads. In the paper's pipeline: A later analysis counted about 82 million unique TCR beta chains across the 700 or so repertoires, and 9 million to 14 million of these chains were shared by at least two donors. A nearest-neighbor algorithm error-corrected the raw reads and collapsed the reads into unique sequences, merging closely related sequences to remove PCR and sequencing errors. To assign V, D and J gene segments, CDR3 sequences were aligned to IMGT reference sequences. For a sequence to be retained, at least a six-nucleotide match to both a V gene segment and a J gene segment was required. Rearrangements were classified as productive when the CDR3 lacked stop codons and remained in frame with V and J, and all other rearrangements were classified as non-productive. CDR3 was defined by IMGT convention, running from the second conserved V-encoded cysteine to the conserved J-encoded phenylalanine. The earlier analysis of about 560 of the donors excluded any sequence lacking an unambiguous match to a single V gene segment. An earlier analysis of over 450 of the donors classified V segments as functional when productive rearrangements were above 56.7% and as segregating when the standard deviation between donors was above 5%. A statistical classification framework was built to diagnose cytomegalovirus status from the catalog of TCR beta chain sequences. A later analysis assigned V and J genes by comparing TCR nucleotide sequences with IMGT/GENE-DB human TR gene sequences. Using the TCRdist pipeline, a later analysis assigned CDR3 sequences along with most-parsimonious VDJ recombination scenarios. In a later analysis, each TCR beta chain was defined by its CDR3 amino acid sequence together with its V-gene family, and reads without a unique V-gene family were excluded. In a later analysis, fewer than 650 highly shared, low-generation-probability nucleotide sequences were removed to address suspected cross-contamination and a sequencing artifact. In a later analysis, a clonal expansion index for each public chain was calculated from normalized within-repertoire ranks of inferred template counts. In a later analysis, generation probabilities were computed with a VDJ recombination model fitted to out-of-frame rearrangements, and the resulting probabilities were checked against IGoR. A later analysis scored TCR-TCR, TCR-HLA and TCR-CMV co-occurrence with hypergeometric tests, applying a repertoire-size bias correction to TCR pairs. A later analysis estimated false discovery rates by permuting HLA or CMV assignments 20 times. In a later analysis, co-occurring TCRs were grouped using DBSCAN, with TCRdist sequence similarity added in when clustering inside HLA-allele-positive subsets. Co-occurrence clustering excluded repertoires with fewer than 30,000 or more than 120,000 public chains, plus five with anomalous nucleotide sharing. Entries here come from immuneACCESS through TCRdb and include only in-frame sequences with V and J called. Some clones fail to appear in such tables; in the studies checked, an unresolved V gene covers under half of the shortfall, and the cause of the remainder is unknown. D and trimming were read from the DNA, whereas the V and J calls and clone size are those reported in that table. Present in this sample are under 200,000 clones, roughly 82% of which were seen just once. The ten largest clones add up to approximately 1.6% of the sample.

The receptor was isolated from a girl aged 5-17 years in good health and CMV-seropositive. Sequencing was carried out using PBMCs. This chain joins TRBV10-3 to TRBJ2-5, with no reliable assignment of the D segment. The DNA sequence reads TGTGCCATCAGTGATGTCGAAGAGACCCAGTACTTC. This codes for CAISDVEETQYF.